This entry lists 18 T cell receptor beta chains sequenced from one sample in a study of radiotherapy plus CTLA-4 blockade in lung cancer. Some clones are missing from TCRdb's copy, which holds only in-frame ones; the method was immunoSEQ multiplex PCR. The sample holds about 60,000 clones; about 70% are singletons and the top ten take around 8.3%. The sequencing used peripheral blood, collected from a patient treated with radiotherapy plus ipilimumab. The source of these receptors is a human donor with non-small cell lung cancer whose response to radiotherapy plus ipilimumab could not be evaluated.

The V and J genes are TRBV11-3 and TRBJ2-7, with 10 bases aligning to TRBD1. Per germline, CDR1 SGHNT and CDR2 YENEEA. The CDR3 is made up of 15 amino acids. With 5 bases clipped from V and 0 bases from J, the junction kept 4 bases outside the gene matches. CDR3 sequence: CASSPRDRGSYEQYF. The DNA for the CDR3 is TGTGCCAGCAGCCCCCGGGACAGGGGCTCCTACGAGCAGTACTTC.

CDR3 region: CASSSTGTSSTDTQYF. In nucleotides, the CDR3 is TGTGCCAGCTCATCTACGGGTACCTCTAGCACAGATACGCAGTATTTT. The rearrangement uses TRBV18 and TRBJ2-3; D call uncertain. The CDR3 spans 16 residues. Germline V gene lookup returns CDR1 KGHSH and CDR2 LQKENI. Trimming took 5 bases from V and 0 from J, leaving 15 bases between them.

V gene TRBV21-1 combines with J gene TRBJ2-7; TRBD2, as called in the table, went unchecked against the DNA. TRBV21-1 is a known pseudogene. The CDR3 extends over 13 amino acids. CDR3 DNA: TGTGCCAGCAGCAAACGGGGGGCTCGAGAGCAGTACTTC. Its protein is CASSKRGAREQYF.

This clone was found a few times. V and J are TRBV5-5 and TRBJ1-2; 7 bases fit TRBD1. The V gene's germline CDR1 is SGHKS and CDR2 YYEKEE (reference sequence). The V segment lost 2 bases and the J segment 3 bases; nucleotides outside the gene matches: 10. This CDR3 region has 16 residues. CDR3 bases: TGTGCCAGCAGCTTTAAGGCCGGGACAGCACACTATGGCTACACCTTC. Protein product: CASSFKAGTAHYGYTF.

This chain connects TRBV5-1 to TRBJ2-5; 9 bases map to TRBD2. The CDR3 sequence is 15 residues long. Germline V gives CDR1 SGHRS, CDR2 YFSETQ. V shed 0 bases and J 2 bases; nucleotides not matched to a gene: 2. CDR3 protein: CASSLVLAGQETQYF. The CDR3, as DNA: TGCGCCAGCAGCTTGGTTCTAGCGGGGCAAGAGACCCAGTACTTC.

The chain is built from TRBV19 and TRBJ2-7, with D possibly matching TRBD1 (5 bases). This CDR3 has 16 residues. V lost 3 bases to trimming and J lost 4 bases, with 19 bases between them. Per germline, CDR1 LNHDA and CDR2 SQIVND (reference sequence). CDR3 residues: CASSMFRQGTSYEQYF. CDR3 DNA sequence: TGTGCCAGTAGTATGTTCAGGCAGGGAACTTCTTACGAGCAGTACTTC.

Here the CDR3 DNA reads TGTGCCAGTAGTGAGACAGGCAATCAGCCCCAGCATTTT. Encoded protein: CASSETGNQPQHF. This chain links TRBV19 with TRBJ1-5; the D gene is possibly TRBD1 (5 bases). The CDR3 consists of 13 residues. The V gene lost 5 bases and the J gene lost 2 bases, with 7 bases spanning the gap. CDR1 is LNHDA, CDR2 SQIVND, per germline (reference sequence).

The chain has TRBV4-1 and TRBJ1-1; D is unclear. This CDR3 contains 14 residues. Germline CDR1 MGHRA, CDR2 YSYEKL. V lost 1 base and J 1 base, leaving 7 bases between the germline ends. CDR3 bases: TGCGCCAGCAGCCAAGCCGGTCGGAACACTGAAGCTTTCTTT. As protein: CASSQAGRNTEAFF.

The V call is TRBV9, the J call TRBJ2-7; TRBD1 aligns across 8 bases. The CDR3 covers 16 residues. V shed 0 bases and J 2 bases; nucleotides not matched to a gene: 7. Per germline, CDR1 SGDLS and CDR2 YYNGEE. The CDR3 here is CASSVAAQGAPYEQYF. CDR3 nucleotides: TGTGCCAGCAGCGTAGCCGCCCAGGGGGCACCCTACGAGCAGTACTTC.

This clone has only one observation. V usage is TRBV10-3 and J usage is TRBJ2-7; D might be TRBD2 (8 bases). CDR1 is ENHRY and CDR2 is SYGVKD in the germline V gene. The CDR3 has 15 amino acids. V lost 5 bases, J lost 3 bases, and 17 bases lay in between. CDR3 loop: CAISTIAGTVYEQYF. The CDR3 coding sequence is TGTGCCATCAGTACAATAGCGGGGACAGTCTACGAGCAGTACTTC.

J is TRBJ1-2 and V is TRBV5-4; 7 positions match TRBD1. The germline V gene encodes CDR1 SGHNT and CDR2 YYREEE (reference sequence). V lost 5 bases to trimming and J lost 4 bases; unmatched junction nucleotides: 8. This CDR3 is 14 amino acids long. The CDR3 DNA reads TGTGCCAGCAGTTCCGACAGGGTGGGCTATGGCTACACCTTC. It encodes CASSSDRVGYGYTF.

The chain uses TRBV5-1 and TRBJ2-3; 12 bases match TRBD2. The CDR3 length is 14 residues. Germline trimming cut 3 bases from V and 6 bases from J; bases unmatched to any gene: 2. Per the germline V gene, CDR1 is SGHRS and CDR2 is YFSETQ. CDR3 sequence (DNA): TGCGCCAGCAGCTCTAGCGGGGGGGCGGATACGCAGTATTTT. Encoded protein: CASSSSGGADTQYF.

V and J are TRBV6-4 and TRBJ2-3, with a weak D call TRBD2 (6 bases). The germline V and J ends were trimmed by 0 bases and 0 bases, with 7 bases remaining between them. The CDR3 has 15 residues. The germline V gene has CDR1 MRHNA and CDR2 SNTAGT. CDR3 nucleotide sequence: TGTGCCAGCAGTGACTCGCGGGGTAGCACAGATACGCAGTATTTT. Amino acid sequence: CASSDSRGSTDTQYF.

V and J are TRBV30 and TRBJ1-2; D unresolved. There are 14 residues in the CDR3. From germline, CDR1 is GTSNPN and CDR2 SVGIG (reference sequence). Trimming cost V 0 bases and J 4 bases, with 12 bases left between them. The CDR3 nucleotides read TGTGCCTGGAGTGTTGAGCGGTTAACCTATGGCTACACCTTC. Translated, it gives CAWSVERLTYGYTF.

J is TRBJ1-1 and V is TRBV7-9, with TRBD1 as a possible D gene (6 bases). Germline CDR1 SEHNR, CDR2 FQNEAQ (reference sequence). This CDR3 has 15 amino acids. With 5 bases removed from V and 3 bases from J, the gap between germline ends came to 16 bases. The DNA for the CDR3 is TGTGCCAGCAGCCAATACGAGGGGGTGGACACTGAAGCTTTCTTT. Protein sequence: CASSQYEGVDTEAFF. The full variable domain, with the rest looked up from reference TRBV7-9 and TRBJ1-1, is DTGVSQNPRHKITKRGQNVTFRCDPISEHNRLYWYRQTLGQGPEFLTYFQNEAQLEKSRLLSDRFSAERPKGSFSTLEIQRTEQGDSAMYLCASSQYEGVDTEAFFGQGTRLTVV.

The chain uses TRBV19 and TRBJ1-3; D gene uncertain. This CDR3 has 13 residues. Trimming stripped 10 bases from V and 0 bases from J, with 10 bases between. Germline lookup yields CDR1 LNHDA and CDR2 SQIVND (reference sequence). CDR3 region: CATTDPSGNTIYF. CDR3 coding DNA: TGTGCCACCACAGATCCCTCTGGAAACACCATATATTTT.

In DNA form, the CDR3 reads TGTGCCAGCAGTTACTCCGGGGTTAGGGCCACCTACGAGCAGTACTTC. Amino acids: CASSYSGVRATYEQYF. The V and J genes are TRBV6-6 and TRBJ2-7; a possible D gene is TRBD2 (5 bases). Trimming stripped 0 bases from V and 2 bases from J, with 14 bases between. The CDR3 has 16 amino acids. CDR1 MNHNY and CDR2 SVGAGI come from the germline V gene (reference sequence).

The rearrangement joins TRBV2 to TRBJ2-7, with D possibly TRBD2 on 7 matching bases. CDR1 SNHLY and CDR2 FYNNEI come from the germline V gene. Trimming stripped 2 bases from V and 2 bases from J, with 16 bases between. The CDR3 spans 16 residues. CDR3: CASSERGREVPYEQYF. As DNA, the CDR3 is TGTGCCAGCAGTGAAAGGGGGAGGGAAGTCCCCTACGAGCAGTACTTC.